These 4 T cell receptor beta chains were sequenced from one sample in a study of CD8 T cells in Susac syndrome. Roughly 0.45 to 1 ug RNA was reverse transcribed with random hexamers. TCRdb processed the immunoSEQ multiplex PCR reads anew with MiXCR; each CDR3 protein has one entry. The sample holds about 180,000 distinct CDR3 sequences, about 93% seen once. Input material: CD4+ T cells from PBMCs. The receptor source for this set is a human donor with Susac syndrome.

The rearrangement joins TRBV28 to TRBJ2-3; perhaps TRBD2 as D (6 bases). Germline assignment: CDR1 MDHEN and CDR2 SYDVKM. With 2 bases removed from V and 2 bases from J, the gap between germline ends came to 8 bases. This CDR3 spans 14 amino acids. The CDR3 DNA reads TGTGCCAGCAGTTTAACGGGGGACACAGATACGCAGTATTTT. Amino acid sequence: CASSLTGDTDTQYF.

The chain recombines TRBV20-1 with TRBJ2-6, with D possibly matching TRBD2 (5 bases). Germline CDR1 and CDR2: DFQATT and SNEGSKA (reference sequence). The V end was cut by 0 bases, the J end by 0 bases, with 15 bases between. This CDR3 is 18 amino acids long. DNA of the CDR3: TGCAGTGCTAGAGACTCCTCGACGGGGAGCTCTGGGGCCAACGTCCTGACTTTC. Amino acids: CSARDSSTGSSGANVLTF.

The rearrangement joins TRBV27 to TRBJ2-3; TRBD1 is a possible D gene (5 bases). The CDR3 loop spans 14 amino acids. CDR1 is MNHEY and CDR2 is SMNVEV in the germline V gene (reference sequence). The V end was cut by 0 bases, the J end by 2 bases, with 6 bases between. CDR3: CASSLSGPTDTQYF. CDR3 in DNA: TGTGCCAGCAGTTTATCGGGGCCCACAGATACGCAGTATTTT.

V and J are TRBV27 and TRBJ2-1; 10 nucleotides align to TRBD2. Trimming took 5 bases from V and 10 from J; bases not matched to a gene: 8. The CDR3 is made up of 14 amino acids. Per the germline V gene, CDR1 is MNHEY and CDR2 is SMNVEV (reference sequence). CDR3 nucleotide sequence: TGTGCCAGCAGTCCGGGACTAGCGCTAGACGAGCAGTTCTTC. This sequence encodes CASSPGLALDEQFF.